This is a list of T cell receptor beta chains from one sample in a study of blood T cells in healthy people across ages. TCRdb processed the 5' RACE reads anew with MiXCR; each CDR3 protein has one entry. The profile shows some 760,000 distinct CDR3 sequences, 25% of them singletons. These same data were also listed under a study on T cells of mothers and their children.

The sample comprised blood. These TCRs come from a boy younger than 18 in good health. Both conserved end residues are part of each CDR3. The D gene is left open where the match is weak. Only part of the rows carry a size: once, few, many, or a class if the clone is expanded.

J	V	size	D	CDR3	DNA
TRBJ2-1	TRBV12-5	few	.	CASGQGSSYNEQFF	TGTGCTAGTGGTCAGGGGAGCTCCTACAATGAGCAGTTCTTC
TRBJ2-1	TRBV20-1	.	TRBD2	CSARDRLAGVVGEQFF	TGCAGTGCTAGAGATCGACTAGCGGGGGTGGTAGGTGAGCAGTTCTTC
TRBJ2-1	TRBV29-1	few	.	CSVGLVLGEQFF	TGCAGCGTTGGTCTAGTACTCGGTGAGCAGTTCTTC
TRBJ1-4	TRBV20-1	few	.	CSARRMDTDNEKLFF	TGCAGTGCTAGGAGGATGGACACAGATAATGAAAAACTGTTTTTT
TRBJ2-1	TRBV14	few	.	CASSGVWRGTGNEQFF	TGTGCCAGCAGCGGTGTTTGGCGGGGCACGGGGAATGAGCAGTTCTTC
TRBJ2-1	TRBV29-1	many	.	CSGSSYNEQFF	TGCAGCGGCTCGAGTTACAATGAGCAGTTCTTC
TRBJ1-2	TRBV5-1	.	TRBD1	CASSLETGGNYGYTF	TGCGCCAGCAGCTTGGAGACAGGGGGAAACTATGGCTACACCTTC
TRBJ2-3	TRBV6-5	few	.	CASFRIGTDTQYF	TGTGCCAGTTTCCGTATCGGCACAGATACGCAGTATTTT
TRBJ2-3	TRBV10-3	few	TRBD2	CAISAGGDLGTQYF	TGTGCCATCTCCGCGGGGGGGGACCTGGGTACGCAGTATTTT
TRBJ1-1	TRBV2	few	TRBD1	CASSESQGEMAFF	TGTGCCAGCAGTGAAAGTCAGGGGGAGATGGCTTTCTTT
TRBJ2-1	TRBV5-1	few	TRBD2	CASSSLLAGGSNEQFF	TGCGCCAGCAGCTCCCTACTAGCGGGAGGGAGCAATGAGCAGTTCTTC
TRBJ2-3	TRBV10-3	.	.	CAISDLGGVGDTQYF	TGTGCCATCAGTGATTTGGGGGGAGTGGGAGATACGCAGTATTTT
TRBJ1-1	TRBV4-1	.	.	CASSQYITGNTEAFF	TGCGCCAGCAGCCAATACATTACAGGGAACACTGAAGCTTTCTTT
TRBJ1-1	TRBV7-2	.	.	CASSLGGWDTEAFF	TGTGCCAGCAGCTTAGGGGGGTGGGACACTGAAGCTTTCTTT
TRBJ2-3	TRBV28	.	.	CASSFGQGRTDTQYF	TGTGCCAGCAGTTTCGGTCAAGGACGCACAGATACGCAGTATTTT
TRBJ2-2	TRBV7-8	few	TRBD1	CASTIQGANTGELFF	TGTGCCAGCACCATACAGGGGGCTAACACCGGGGAGCTGTTTTTT
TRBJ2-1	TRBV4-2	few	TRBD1	CASSHVTRGTGFHEQFF	TGTGCCAGCAGCCATGTAACAAGGGGGACAGGTTTCCATGAGCAGTTCTTC
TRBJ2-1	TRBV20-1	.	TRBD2	CSARGREGLNEQFF	TGCAGTGCTAGGGGGCGGGAGGGCCTCAATGAGCAGTTCTTC
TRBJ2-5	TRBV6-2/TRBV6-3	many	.	CASTGLDKTQYF	TGTGCCAGTACAGGACTGGACAAAACCCAGTACTTC
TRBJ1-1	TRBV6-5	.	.	CASSYLPKNTEAFF	TGTGCCAGCAGTTACCTACCGAAGAACACTGAAGCTTTCTTT
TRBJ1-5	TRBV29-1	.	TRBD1	CSVEGGTGFKVDQPQHF	TGCAGCGTTGAAGGCGGGACAGGGTTTAAAGTTGATCAGCCCCAGCATTTT
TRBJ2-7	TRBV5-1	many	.	CASSLGFGGNSYEQYF	TGCGCCAGCAGCTTGGGTTTCGGGGGAAACTCCTACGAGCAGTACTTC
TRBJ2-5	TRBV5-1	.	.	CASSLAENSQETQYF	TGCGCCAGCAGCTTGGCTGAAAACAGCCAAGAGACCCAGTACTTC
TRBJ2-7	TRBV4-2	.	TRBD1	CASGGTGVNYEQYF	TGTGCCAGCGGCGGGACAGGGGTCAATTACGAGCAGTACTTC
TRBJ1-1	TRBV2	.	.	CASTPDQDTEAFF	TGTGCCAGCACCCCTGACCAGGACACTGAAGCTTTCTTT
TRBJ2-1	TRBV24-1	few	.	CAMRRTSYNEQFF	TGTGCCATGCGACGGACCTCCTACAATGAGCAGTTCTTC
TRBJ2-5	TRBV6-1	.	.	CASSEVVVQETQYF	TGTGCCAGCAGTGAAGTCGTGGTGCAAGAGACCCAGTACTTC
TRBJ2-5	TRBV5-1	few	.	CASSLDGRETQYF	TGCGCCAGCAGCTTGGACGGGAGAGAGACCCAGTACTTC
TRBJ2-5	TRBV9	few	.	CASSGTTEKGETQYF	TGTGCCAGCAGCGGGACCACAGAGAAGGGAGAGACCCAGTACTTC
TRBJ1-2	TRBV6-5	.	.	CASSYIGAHGYTF	TGTGCCAGCAGTTACATTGGCGCTCATGGCTACACCTTC
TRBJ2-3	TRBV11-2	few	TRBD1	CASSFPSKTGVFSTDTQYF	TGTGCCAGCAGCTTCCCGAGCAAGACAGGGGTGTTTAGCACAGATACGCAGTATTTT
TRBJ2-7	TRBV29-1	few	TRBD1	CSVGQGVGEQYF	TGCAGCGTTGGACAGGGGGTGGGGGAGCAGTACTTC
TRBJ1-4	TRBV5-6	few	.	CASSSGLEKLFF	TGTGCCAGCAGCTCGGGACTTGAAAAACTGTTTTTT
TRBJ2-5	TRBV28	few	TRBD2	CASSLPGGRAGEQYF	TGTGCCAGCAGTTTACCTGGCGGGAGGGCCGGGGAGCAGTACTTC
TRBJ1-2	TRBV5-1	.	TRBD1	CASSSGQRNYGYTF	TGCGCCAGCAGCTCGGGACAGCGTAACTATGGCTACACCTTC
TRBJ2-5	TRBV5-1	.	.	CASSLKGRKQETQYF	TGCGCCAGCAGCTTGAAGGGTAGGAAACAAGAGACCCAGTACTTC
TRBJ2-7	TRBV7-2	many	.	CASSLAVGEQYF	TGTGCCAGCAGTTTAGCAGTGGGGGAGCAGTACTTC
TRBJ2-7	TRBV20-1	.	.	CSARSRSYEQYF	TGCAGTGCTAGAAGCCGGAGCTACGAGCAGTACTTC
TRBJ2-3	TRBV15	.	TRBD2	CATSRTQLAGGTDTQYF	TGTGCCACCAGCAGAACACAACTAGCGGGAGGGACAGATACGCAGTATTTT
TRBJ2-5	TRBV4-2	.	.	CASSQELIQETQYF	TGTGCCAGCAGCCAAGAGCTGATACAAGAGACCCAGTACTTC
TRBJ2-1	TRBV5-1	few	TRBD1	CASSFTGGINEQFF	TGCGCCAGCAGCTTCACAGGGGGCATCAATGAGCAGTTCTTC
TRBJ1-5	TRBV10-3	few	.	CAIKEGVNQPQHF	TGTGCCATCAAGGAGGGGGTCAATCAGCCCCAGCATTTT
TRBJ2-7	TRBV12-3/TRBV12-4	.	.	CASSRGLQSLYEQYF	TGTGCCAGCAGCCGCGGACTGCAGAGTCTCTACGAGCAGTACTTC
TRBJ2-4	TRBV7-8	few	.	CASSLAHTILAKNIQYF	TGTGCCAGCAGCTTAGCGCACACTATTCTAGCCAAAAACATTCAGTACTTC
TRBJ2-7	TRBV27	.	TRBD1	CASSLSGQGPYEQYF	TGTGCCAGCAGTTTATCCGGACAGGGTCCCTACGAGCAGTACTTC
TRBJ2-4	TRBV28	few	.	CASGSGLTKNIQYF	TGTGCCAGCGGCTCAGGGTTAACCAAAAACATTCAGTACTTC
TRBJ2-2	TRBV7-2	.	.	CASSLLLPTGELFF	TGTGCCAGCAGCTTGCTATTGCCAACCGGGGAGCTGTTTTTT
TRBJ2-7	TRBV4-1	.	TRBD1	CASSQTPGQVYEQYF	TGCGCCAGCAGCCAGACGCCCGGACAGGTCTACGAGCAGTACTTC
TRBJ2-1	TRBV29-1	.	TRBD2	CSVLEASGAYNEQFF	TGCAGCGTCCTAGAAGCTAGCGGAGCGTACAATGAGCAGTTCTTC
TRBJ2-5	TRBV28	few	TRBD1	CASSGPQGAGETQYF	TGTGCCAGCAGTGGACCCCAGGGGGCGGGAGAGACCCAGTACTTC
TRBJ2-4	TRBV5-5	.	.	CASINVTTVNIQYF	TGTGCCAGCATCAATGTCACAACGGTAAACATTCAGTACTTC